The entry below describes one TCR beta chain. Germline lookup yields CDR1 MNHEY and CDR2 SVGAGI. The CDR3 loop spans 12 amino acids. V was shortened by 7 bases and J by 4 bases, with 8 bases between the two germline ends. Only in-frame clones appear in the TCRdb table, and some are missing; sequencing was by immunoSEQ multiplex PCR. The table includes 95,000 to 100,000 clones, just over 95% detected once. This sample was included in a study of technical replicates of blood from a handful of donors. The sequenced sample was T cells isolated from PBMCs. The chain is built from TRBV6-5 and TRBJ2-1; no clear D gene. This receptor was taken from a human donor in good health. The CDR3 coding sequence is TGTGCCAGCAATAACAATTACAATGAGCAGTTCTTC. Translating it yields CASNNNYNEQFF.